This TCR beta chain is from a study of human versus mouse CDR3 diversity and MHC coevolution. Here immunoSEQ multiplex PCR was the method, and the copy in TCRdb shows in-frame clones only, minus some. The sample comprises more than 55,000 clones, around 94% of which are singletons, and under 20% rests with the top ten. The germline CDR1 and CDR2 sequences are SGDLS and YYNGEE. The CDR3 has 14 residues. The V and J ends lost 0 bases and 7 bases, in that order; junction bases with no gene match: 2. Specimen: naive CD4+ T cells from blood. Specified subset: CD45RO-negative CD62L-positive naive CD4 T cells. The chain recombines TRBV9 with TRBJ2-1; 9 bases align to TRBD2. The receptor was isolated from a person in their sixties in good health. Here the CDR3 reads CASSVVTSGNEQFF. The DNA of the CDR3 is TGTGCCAGCAGCGTAGTGACTAGCGGAAATGAGCAGTTCTTC.